This note documents a single T cell receptor (beta chain) sequence. Its matching antigen is unknown. This record comes from a study of lymphopenia after photon versus proton radiotherapy. Study results and limitations: After lymphocyte nadir, photon-treated repertoires showed oligoclonal expansion, especially CD8+ Temra. A bigger post-nadir fall in TCR diversity correlated inversely with survival time in deceased patients. Only patients who died were analyzed for survival; proton advantage is unproven. Relative stability marked proton patients; photon patients lost diversity and naive cells.

Clones were sequenced by immunoSEQ multiplex PCR, and TCRdb holds only the in-frame ones, with some missing. The repertoire holds about 62,000 clones, with about nine tenths as singletons. Germline trimming cut 2 bases from V and 4 bases from J; bases unmatched to any gene: 11. This CDR3 region has 19 residues. Germline V gene data show CDR1 as SGHAT and CDR2 as FQNNGV. The source was peripheral blood, collected from a patient treated with proton-based radiotherapy. The rearrangement uses TRBV11-2 and TRBJ2-2, with 12 bases lining up with TRBD2. This TCR came from a man aged 80 or over with esophageal cancer. The CDR3 DNA reads as TGTGCCAGCAGCTTAATGTTAGGGAGACTAGCGGGAGTCACCGGGGAGCTGTTTTTT. The encoded protein is CASSLMLGRLAGVTGELFF.